The 32 T cell receptor delta chains below were found in one sample sequenced in a study of gamma-delta chains in newborns, infants, children. TCRdb re-processed the reads via CATT. The sample lists 6,000 or so delta-chain clones, approximately 1.8% occurring once. Material for sequencing was blood. These receptors were collected from a child who was a newborn, infant or young child, either healthy, febrile or measles-vaccinated (not recorded which).

This clone is large by share. The sample carries other DNA sequences with the same CDR3. The rearrangement joins TRDV2 to TRDJ3, with 13 bases fitting TRDD3. This CDR3 has 18 residues. Germline CDR1 and CDR2: GEAIGNYY and EKD. The V and J ends lost 3 bases and 3 bases, in that order; junction bases with no gene match: 4. Written as DNA, the CDR3 is TGTGCCTGTGACCCACTGGGGGATACGCGCTGGGACACCCGACAGATGTTTTTC. It codes for CACDPLGDTRWDTRQMFF.

In its sample, this clone ranks as medium-sized. A much larger clone lies one base from this, so it may be a read error. V is TRDV2 and J is TRDJ3; 11 positions match TRDD3. CDR3 length equals 18 residues. Germline CDR1 and CDR2: GEAIGNYY and EKD. Trimming cost V 3 bases and J 0 bases; bases outside gene matches: 3. The CDR3 region has the DNA TGTGCCTGTGACGGTACTGGGGGATACTCCTGGGACACCCGACAGATGTTTTTC. Translation: CACDGTGGYSWDTRQMFF.

Notes on this clone: The TCRdb protein comes from a much larger clone and disagrees with this DNA's translation at residue 13, likely due to a read error; the protein given here is derived from the DNA. CDR3 coding DNA: TGTGCCTGTGACGAACTGGGGGATAAGGAAAGCTCCTTGGACACCCGACAGATGTTTTTC. It is translated as CACDELGDKESSLDTRQMFF. V is TRDV2 and J is TRDJ3; 11 nucleotides align to TRDD3. CDR1 and CDR2 from the germline V gene are GEAIGNYY and EKD. CDR3 length equals 20 residues.

This clone was seen a few times. This rearrangement joins TRDV2 to TRDJ3; D might be TRDD3 (6 bases). Germline assignment: CDR1 GEAIGNYY and CDR2 EKD. V was shortened by 3 bases and J by 0 bases, with 17 bases between the two germline ends. This CDR3 has 19 residues. The CDR3 loop is CACDSMGANVSWDTRQMFF. As DNA, the CDR3 is TGTGCCTGTGACTCTATGGGGGCTAATGTCTCCTGGGACACCCGACAGATGTTTTTC.

This clone was found a few times. The protein in TCRdb stems from a much larger clone and differs at residue 4 from this DNA's translation, likely a read error; here the protein is translated from the DNA. This chain connects TRDV2 to TRDJ3; 9 bases match TRDD3. Unmatched junction bases numbered 12, after V lost 5 bases and J lost 2 bases. Germline assignment: CDR1 GEAIGNYY and CDR2 EKD. There are 19 residues in the CDR3. CDR3 coding DNA: TGTGCCTGTGCCCCCCTGGGGGATCCCTATACCTGGGACACCCGACAGATGTTTTTC. This encodes CACAPLGDPYTWDTRQMFF.

By its share, this clone is medium-sized. Additional DNA sequences in this sample encode the identical CDR3. The chain uses TRDV2 and TRDJ3, with D possibly matching TRDD3 (6 bases). Germline assignment: CDR1 GEAIGNYY and CDR2 EKD. The CDR3 is 18 residues long. Deletions cut 1 base from V and 0 bases from J, with 12 bases between. The CDR3 DNA reads TGTGCCTGTGACACGGCTGGGGTCAGCTCCTGGGACACCCGACAGATGTTTTTC. Its protein product is CACDTAGVSSWDTRQMFF.

This clone ranks as medium-sized (0.01 to 0.1%). The chain uses TRDV2 and TRDJ3, with 8 positions matching TRDD3. The CDR3 totals 20 residues. Germline assignment: CDR1 GEAIGNYY and CDR2 EKD. After removal of 0 bases from V and 0 bases from J, the junction contained 9 bases not matched to a gene. This chain's CDR3 is CACDTGWGIGSSWDTRQMFF. The CDR3 bases are TGTGCCTGTGACACCGGATGGGGGATTGGCAGCTCCTGGGACACCCGACAGATGTTTTTC.

About this clone: The TCRdb protein, from a much larger clone, departs from this DNA's translation at residue 14, likely by read error; the protein shown derives from the DNA. The chain joins TRDV2 to TRDJ3, with D possibly being TRDD3 (5 bases). This CDR3 region has 18 residues. Looked up from germline, CDR1 is GEAIGNYY and CDR2 is EKD. CDR3 DNA sequence: TGTGCCTGTGACACCGGAGGGTTCAGCTCCTGGGACACCCAACAGATGTTTTTC. Residues: CACDTGGFSSWDTQQMFF.

Details on this clone: A much larger clone lies one base from this, so it may be a read error. J is TRDJ3 and V is TRDV2; 12 bases line up with TRDD3. The CDR3 is made up of 21 amino acids. J gave up 1 base and V 0 bases, and 9 bases lay outside the gene matches. Germline loops: CDR1 GEAIGNYY, CDR2 EKD. The CDR3 region is CACDTALGDTRDSWDTRQMFF. The CDR3 coding sequence is TGTGCCTGTGACACCGCTCTGGGGGATACGCGGGATTCCTGGGACACCCGACAGATGTTTTTC.

This clone was counted only a few times. Given a much more abundant clone one base away, this may be a read error. The CDR3 DNA reads TGTGCCTGTGACGCCGCTGGGGGATTTTGGGACACCCGACAGATGTTTTTC. It yields the protein CACDAAGGFWDTRQMFF. This rearrangement joins TRDV2 to TRDJ3, with 9 bases identical to TRDD3. CDR1 and CDR2 (germline): GEAIGNYY, EKD. The CDR3 is 17 residues long. V lost 3 bases and J lost 4; bases outside the gene matches: 6.

Comments on this clone: This could be a read error, since a much larger clone is one nucleotide away. The same CDR3 also results from other DNA sequences found in this sample. CDR3 sequence reads: CACDTVGEALTAQLFF. The CDR3 nucleotides are TGTGCCTGTGACACCGTGGGGGAAGCTTTGACAGCCCAACTCTTCTTT. V and J are TRDV2 and TRDJ2, with 7 bases lining up with TRDD3. In germline, CDR1 is GEAIGNYY, CDR2 EKD. The length of the CDR3 is 16 residues.

This clone was detected only a few times. This likely came from a read error, as a far larger clone is one base away. Other DNA sequences from this sample encode an identical CDR3 as well. This chain connects TRDV2 to TRDJ2; 9 bases are a match to TRDD3. Germline V gene data show CDR1 as GEAIGNYY and CDR2 as EKD. J lost 5 bases, V lost 4 bases, and 4 bases had no gene match. The CDR3 sequence is 14 residues long. For the CDR3, the DNA is TGTGCCTGTGATCTACTGGGGGACACAGCACAACTCTTCTTT. Residues: CACDLLGDTAQLFF.

This chain joins TRDV1 and TRDJ1, with TRDD3 identical over 8 bases. V dropped 3 bases and J dropped 0; count of bases not matched to a gene: 9. Germline V gene data show CDR1 as TSWWSYY and CDR2 as QGS. This CDR3 spans 17 amino acids. The CDR3 DNA sequence: TGTGCTCTTGGGGATCGTTCCTGGGGGAGCCACACCGATAAACTCATCTTT. This encodes CALGDRSWGSHTDKLIF.

A word on this clone: This likely traces to a read error, being one base from a far larger clone. The CDR3 DNA reads as TGTGCCCGTGACACCGTACTGGGGGATACGGGGAGCTCCTGGGACACCCGACAGATGTTTTTC. Its protein product is CARDTVLGDTGSSWDTRQMFF. V usage is TRDV2 and J usage is TRDJ3; 13 bases fit TRDD3. Germline CDR1 GEAIGNYY, CDR2 EKD. The CDR3 covers 21 residues.

This clone was seen only a few times. A much larger clone lies a single base off, so this may be a read error. Other DNA sequences of this sample code for an identical CDR3. The chain couples TRDV1 to TRDJ1; TRDD3 matches 12 bases. Germline values: CDR1 TSWWSYY, CDR2 QGS. The CDR3 spans 22 residues. The CDR3 loop is CALGERPATGGYLGLFTDKLIF. For the CDR3, the DNA is TGTGCCCTTGGGGAACGTCCCGCGACTGGGGGATACCTCGGACTATTTACCGATAAACTCATCTTT.

This clone was seen a few times. This DNA's translation and the protein TCRdb lists, from a much larger clone, do not match at residue 8, likely due to a read error; the protein shown is translated from the DNA. The rearrangement joins TRDV2 to TRDJ3; 7 bases are shared with TRDD3. This CDR3 has 20 residues. The V and J ends lost 0 bases and 2 bases, in that order; junction bases with no gene match: 12. CDR1 and CDR2 from the germline V gene are GEAIGNYY and EKD. The CDR3 is CACDTVLEDTRAWDTRQMFF. CDR3 coding DNA: TGTGCCTGTGACACCGTACTGGAGGATACGCGAGCCTGGGACACCCGACAGATGTTTTTC.

This clone is medium-sized. The gene calls are TRDV2 and TRDJ2; 12 positions match TRDD3. Unmatched junction bases numbered 0, after V lost 1 base and J lost 4 bases. Per the germline V gene, CDR1 is GEAIGNYY and CDR2 is EKD. This CDR3 comprises 15 residues. DNA for the CDR3: TGTGCCTGTGACACACTGGGGGATACGACAGCACAACTCTTCTTT. Translated: CACDTLGDTTAQLFF.

Remarks on this clone: This may be a read error, as it is one base from a much larger clone. Additional DNA sequences in this sample encode the identical CDR3. The chain links TRDV2 to TRDJ3; TRDD3 matches at 12 bases. CDR1 is GEAIGNYY and CDR2 is EKD in the germline V gene. This CDR3 has 20 amino acids. The CDR3 protein is CACDTVLGDTSSWDTRQMFF. Written as DNA, the CDR3 is TGTGCCTGTGACACCGTACTGGGGGATACCAGCTCCTGGGACACCCGCCAGATGTTTTTC.

This clone was seen a few times. This DNA translates differently at residue 4 from the TCRdb protein, which is that of a much larger clone; a read error is likely, and the protein shown is the DNA's own translation. This chain uses TRDV2 with TRDJ4, with TRDD3 matching 13 bases. The CDR3 is 17 amino acids. Looked up from germline, CDR1 is GEAIGNYY and CDR2 is EKD. The CDR3 reads CACGTVLGDTQGRPLIF. CDR3 in DNA: TGTGCCTGTGGCACCGTACTGGGGGATACGCAAGGAAGACCCCTGATCTTT.

This clone has at least ten counts. This rearrangement joins TRDV2 to TRDJ3; D not certain. The germline V and J ends were trimmed by 3 bases and 0 bases, with 5 bases remaining between them. The CDR3 extends over 15 amino acids. Germline values: CDR1 GEAIGNYY, CDR2 EKD. The CDR3 nucleotides are TGTGCCTGTGACCCCCTCTCCTGGGACACCCGACAGATGTTTTTC. It yields the protein CACDPLSWDTRQMFF.

Notes on this clone: The TCRdb protein, from a much larger clone, departs from this DNA's translation at residue 3, likely by read error; the protein shown derives from the DNA. The CDR3 DNA is TGTGCCAGTGACCTACTGGGGGATACCTGGGACACCCGACAGATGTTTTTC. Protein product: CASDLLGDTWDTRQMFF. The chain is built from TRDV2 and TRDJ3, with 11 nucleotides matching TRDD3. CDR1 and CDR2 from the germline V gene are GEAIGNYY and EKD. CDR3 length: 17 amino acids.

With regard to this clone: Possible read error: a much larger clone is one base away. This same CDR3 is encoded by further DNA sequences in the sample. V gene TRDV2 combines with J gene TRDJ3, with 9 bases matching TRDD3. The CDR3 is 20 amino acids. Germline lookup yields CDR1 GEAIGNYY and CDR2 EKD. The CDR3 sequence is CACDTVLLGDSSWDTRQMFF. The CDR3 nucleotides are TGTGCCTGTGACACCGTACTACTGGGGGACAGCTCCTGGGACACCCGCCAGATGTTTTTC.

As regards this clone: This may stem from a read error, because a much larger clone lies one nucleotide away. This sequence joins TRDV2 and TRDJ2, with 13 nucleotides matching TRDD3. The CDR3 totals 19 residues. CDR1 is GEAIGNYY and CDR2 is EKD in the germline V gene. The CDR3 DNA sequence: TGTGCCTGTGACACGAGTGGTACTGGGGGATACGGGAGGCCAGCACACCTCTTCTTT. Translated: CACDTSGTGGYGRPAHLFF.

Points on this clone: TCRdb's entry gives the protein of a much larger clone, which mismatches this DNA's translation at residue 3, likely from a read error; the protein reported here is translated from the DNA. This chain connects TRDV2 to TRDJ3, with 13 bases aligning to TRDD3. Germline V gene sequence: CDR1 GEAIGNYY, CDR2 EKD. The CDR3 consists of 18 residues. The CDR3 nucleotides read TGTGCCCGTGACACTGGGGGATACGGCTCCTGGGACACCCGACAGATGTTTTTC. As protein: CARDTGGYGSWDTRQMFF.

This clone occurred a few times. The protein given by TCRdb reflects a much larger clone and differs at residue 4 from this DNA's translation, likely from a read error; the protein shown is the DNA's translation. The sample holds other DNA sequences that translate to the same CDR3. The rearrangement links TRDV2 to TRDJ3; weak D call: TRDD3 (5 bases). The CDR3 is 18 residues long. The germline gives CDR1 GEAIGNYY, CDR2 EKD. The CDR3 nucleotides read TGTGCCTGTGGCACCGGGGGGTACAGCTCCTGGGACACCCGACAGATGTTTTTC. Translating it yields CACGTGGYSSWDTRQMFF.

This clone is classed as medium-sized. The V and J genes are TRDV2 and TRDJ3; TRDD3 aligns across 12 bases. J lost 0 bases, V lost 0 bases, and 2 bases had no gene match. The CDR3 totals 19 residues. The germline V gene has CDR1 GEAIGNYY and CDR2 EKD. CDR3 DNA: TGTGCCTGTGACACCGCTGGGGGATACGCCTCCTGGGACACCCGACAGATGTTTTTC. This codes for CACDTAGGYASWDTRQMFF.

This clone is judged medium-sized. In the same sample, other DNA sequences code for this CDR3. The rearrangement uses TRDV2 and TRDJ2, with 7 bases identical to TRDD3. The CDR3 consists of 17 residues. Germline V gives CDR1 GEAIGNYY, CDR2 EKD. J was trimmed by 0 bases and V by 0 bases; bases with no gene match: 6. The CDR3 bases are TGTGCCTGTGACACCCTCTGGGGGTCCTCTTTGACAGCACAACTCTTCTTT. As protein: CACDTLWGSSLTAQLFF.

By proportion, this clone is medium-sized. The chain combines TRDV2 with TRDJ3; no clear D gene. Per germline, CDR1 GEAIGNYY and CDR2 EKD. The CDR3 runs 19 residues. The V end lost 0 bases, the J end lost 0 bases, and 14 bases lay between the germline ends. This CDR3 is CACDTGGSHISWDTRQMFF. CDR3 bases: TGTGCCTGTGACACCGGAGGATCCCATATCTCCTGGGACACCCGACAGATGTTTTTC.

By share, this clone ranks as medium-sized (0.01 to 0.1%). The sample contains more than one DNA sequence encoding this CDR3. The chain recombines TRDV2 with TRDJ3; 13 bases match TRDD3. The V segment lost 1 base and the J segment 5 bases; nucleotides outside the gene matches: 4. Germline lookup yields CDR1 GEAIGNYY and CDR2 EKD. The CDR3 is made up of 18 amino acids. CDR3 sequence (DNA): TGTGCCTGTGACACGTTACTGGGGGATACGCGGGACACCCGACAGATGTTTTTC. As protein: CACDTLLGDTRDTRQMFF.

The table lists this clone with a few counts. The protein that TCRdb holds for this DNA derives from a much larger clone and differs from the translated DNA at residue 10, which likely indicates a read error; the protein shown here is translated from the DNA. The rearrangement links TRDV2 to TRDJ3; the match to TRDD3 covers 10 bases. The CDR3 is 17 amino acids. Germline V CDR1 and CDR2: GEAIGNYY, EKD. Losses at the gene ends were 0 bases for V and 5 bases for J; bases not matched to a gene: 3. The CDR3 bases are TGTGCCTGTGACACCGTGGGGGATACCCGGGACACCCGACAGATGTTTTTC. Amino acids: CACDTVGDTRDTRQMFF.

This clone has only a few counts. A read error may explain this, as a much larger clone is one base away. The chain has TRDV2 and TRDJ3, with 11 bases aligning to TRDD3. Losses at the gene ends were 0 bases for V and 3 bases for J; bases not matched to a gene: 15. The germline V gene encodes CDR1 GEAIGNYY and CDR2 EKD. The CDR3 sequence is 22 residues long. The CDR3, as DNA: TGTGCCTGTGACACCGCCGGAGGCCTTGGGGGATACGCGGACTGGGACACCCGACAGATGTTTTTC. Translating gives CACDTAGGLGGYADWDTRQMFF.

To note about this clone: TCRdb attributes to this sequence the protein of a much larger clone, which differs from the DNA translation at residue 13; a read error is likely, and the protein displayed is translated from the DNA. The chain links TRDV2 to TRDJ3; 7 bases match TRDD3. In germline, CDR1 is GEAIGNYY, CDR2 EKD. The CDR3 totals 20 residues. CDR3 in amino acids: CACDTAFGGASSRDTRQMFF. The CDR3 coding sequence is TGTGCCTGTGACACAGCCTTTGGGGGAGCGAGCTCCCGGGACACCCGACAGATGTTTTTC.